Sequencing of this T cell receptor (beta chain) was carried out in a study of patients and donors after allogeneic stem cell transplantation. TCRdb re-called the RT-PCR reads with MiXCR, one entry per CDR3 protein. The sample shows about a million distinct CDR3 sequences, over 15% of them seen only once. Deletions cut 4 bases from V and 4 bases from J, with 14 bases between. The CDR3 consists of 15 residues. Germline CDR1 and CDR2: KGHDR and SFDVKD. This clonotype was found a few times. Sequencing was performed on blood, either unsorted or a sorted T cell fraction (not recorded which). This chain joins TRBV24-1 and TRBJ2-3; weak D call: TRBD1 (5 bases). This TCR was recovered from a human donor who was either an allogeneic HSCT recipient or a stem cell or donor lymphocyte infusion donor (not recorded which). It is not recorded whose cells these are; they may come from a transplant donor. CDR3 loop: CATSDSQGPSDTQYF. For the CDR3, the DNA is TGTGCCACCAGTGACTCCCAGGGCCCGTCAGATACGCAGTATTTT.